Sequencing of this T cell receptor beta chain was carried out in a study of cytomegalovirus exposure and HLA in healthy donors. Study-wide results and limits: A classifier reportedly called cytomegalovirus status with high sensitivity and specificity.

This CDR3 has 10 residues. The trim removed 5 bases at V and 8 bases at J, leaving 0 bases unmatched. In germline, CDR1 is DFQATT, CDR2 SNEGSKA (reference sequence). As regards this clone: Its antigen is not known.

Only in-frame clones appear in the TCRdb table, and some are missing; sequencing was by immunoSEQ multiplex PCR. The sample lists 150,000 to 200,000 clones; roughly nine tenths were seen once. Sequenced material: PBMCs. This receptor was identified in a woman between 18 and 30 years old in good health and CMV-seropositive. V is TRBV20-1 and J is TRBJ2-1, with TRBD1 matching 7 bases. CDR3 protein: CSAGQDEQFF. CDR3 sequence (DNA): TGCAGTGCTGGACAGGATGAGCAGTTCTTC.